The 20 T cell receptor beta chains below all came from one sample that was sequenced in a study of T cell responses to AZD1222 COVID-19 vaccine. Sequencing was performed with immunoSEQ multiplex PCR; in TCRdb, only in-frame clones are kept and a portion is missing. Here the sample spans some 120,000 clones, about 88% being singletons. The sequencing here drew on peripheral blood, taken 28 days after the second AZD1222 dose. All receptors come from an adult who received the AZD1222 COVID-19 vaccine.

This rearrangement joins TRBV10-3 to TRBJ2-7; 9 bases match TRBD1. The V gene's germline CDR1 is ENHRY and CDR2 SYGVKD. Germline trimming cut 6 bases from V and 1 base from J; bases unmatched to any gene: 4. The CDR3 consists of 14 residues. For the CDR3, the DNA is TGTGCCATCAGACAGGACAGGGGATCCTACGAGCAGTACTTC. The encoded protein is CAIRQDRGSYEQYF.

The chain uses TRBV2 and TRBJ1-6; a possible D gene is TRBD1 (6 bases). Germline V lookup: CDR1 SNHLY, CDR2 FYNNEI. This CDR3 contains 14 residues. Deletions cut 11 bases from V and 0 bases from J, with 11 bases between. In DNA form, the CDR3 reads TGTGCCGGAGACAGGAGCTCCTATAATTCACCCCTCCACTTT. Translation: CAGDRSSYNSPLHF.

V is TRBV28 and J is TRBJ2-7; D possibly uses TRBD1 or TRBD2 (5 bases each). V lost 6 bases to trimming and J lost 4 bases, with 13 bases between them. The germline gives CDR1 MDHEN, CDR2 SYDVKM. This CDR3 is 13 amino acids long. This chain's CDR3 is CASRGRLPYEQYF. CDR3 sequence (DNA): TGTGCCAGCAGGGGACGGCTACCATACGAGCAGTACTTC.

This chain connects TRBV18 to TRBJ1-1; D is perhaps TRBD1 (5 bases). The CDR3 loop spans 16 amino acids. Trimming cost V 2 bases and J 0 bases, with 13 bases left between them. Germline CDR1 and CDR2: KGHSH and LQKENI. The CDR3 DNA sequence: TGTGCCAGCTCACCAGGGGTGGGGGTGATGAACACTGAAGCTTTCTTT. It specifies CASSPGVGVMNTEAFF.

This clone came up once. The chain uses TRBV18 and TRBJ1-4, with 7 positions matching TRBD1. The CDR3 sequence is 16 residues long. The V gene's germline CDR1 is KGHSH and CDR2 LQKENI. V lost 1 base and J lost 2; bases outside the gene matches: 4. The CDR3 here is CASSPQGATTNEKLFF. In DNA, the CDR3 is TGTGCCAGCTCACCACAGGGGGCGACGACTAATGAAAAACTGTTTTTT.

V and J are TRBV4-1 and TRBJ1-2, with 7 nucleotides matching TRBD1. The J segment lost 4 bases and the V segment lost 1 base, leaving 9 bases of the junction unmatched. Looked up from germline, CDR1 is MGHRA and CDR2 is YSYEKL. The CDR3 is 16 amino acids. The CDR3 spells CASSQVDRTLSYGYTF. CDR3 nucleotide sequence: TGCGCCAGCAGCCAAGTGGACAGGACCCTTAGCTATGGCTACACCTTC.

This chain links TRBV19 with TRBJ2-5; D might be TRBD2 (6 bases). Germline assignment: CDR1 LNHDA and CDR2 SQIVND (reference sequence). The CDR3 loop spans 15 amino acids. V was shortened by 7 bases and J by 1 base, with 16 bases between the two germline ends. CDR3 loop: CASTPRGSFQETQYF. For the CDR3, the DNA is TGTGCCAGTACCCCCCGGGGGTCGTTCCAAGAGACCCAGTACTTC.

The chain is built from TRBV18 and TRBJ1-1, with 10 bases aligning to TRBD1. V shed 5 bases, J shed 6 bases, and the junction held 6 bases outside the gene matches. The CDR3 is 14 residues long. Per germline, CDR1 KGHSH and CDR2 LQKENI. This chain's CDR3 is CASSTDRGWPEAFF. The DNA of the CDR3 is TGTGCCAGCTCAACGGACAGGGGGTGGCCTGAAGCTTTCTTT. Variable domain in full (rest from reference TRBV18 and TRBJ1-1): NAGVMQNPRHLVRRRGQEARLRCSPMKGHSHVYWYRQLPEEGLKFMVYLQKENIIDESGMPKERFSAEFPKEGPSILRIQQVVRGDSAAYFCASSTDRGWPEAFFGQGTRLTVV.

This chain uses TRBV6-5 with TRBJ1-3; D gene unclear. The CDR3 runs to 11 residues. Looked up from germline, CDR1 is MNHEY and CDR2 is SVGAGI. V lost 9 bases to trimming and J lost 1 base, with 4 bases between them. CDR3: CASASGNTIYF. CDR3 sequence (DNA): TGTGCCAGTGCTTCTGGAAACACCATATATTTT.

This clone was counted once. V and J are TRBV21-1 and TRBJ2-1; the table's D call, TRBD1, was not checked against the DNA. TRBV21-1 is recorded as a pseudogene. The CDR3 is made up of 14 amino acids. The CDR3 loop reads CASSSRDREIEQFF. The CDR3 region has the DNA TGTGCCAGCAGCAGCCGGGACAGGGAAATTGAGCAGTTCTTC.

The CDR3 sequence is CASSRAVSGEQFF. The CDR3 DNA reads TGTGCTAGCTCGCGGGCGGTGTCTGGGGAGCAGTTCTTC. The chain combines TRBV7-7 with TRBJ2-1, with D perhaps matching TRBD2 (5 bases). CDR1 is SSHAT and CDR2 is FNYEAQ in the germline V gene (reference sequence). CDR3 length: 13 residues.

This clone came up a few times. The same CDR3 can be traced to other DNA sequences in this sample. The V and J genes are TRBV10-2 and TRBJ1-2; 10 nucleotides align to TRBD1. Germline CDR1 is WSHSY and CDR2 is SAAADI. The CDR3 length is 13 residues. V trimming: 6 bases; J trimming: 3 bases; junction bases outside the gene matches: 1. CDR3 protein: CASSGTGDYGYTF. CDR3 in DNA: TGCGCCAGCAGCGGGACAGGGGACTATGGCTACACCTTC.

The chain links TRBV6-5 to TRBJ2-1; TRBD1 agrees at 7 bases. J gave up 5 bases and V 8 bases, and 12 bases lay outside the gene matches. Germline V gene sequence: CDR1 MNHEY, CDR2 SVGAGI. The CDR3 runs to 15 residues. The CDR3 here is CASSTGQSWNNEQFF. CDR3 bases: TGTGCCAGCTCGACGGGACAGAGCTGGAACAATGAGCAGTTCTTC.

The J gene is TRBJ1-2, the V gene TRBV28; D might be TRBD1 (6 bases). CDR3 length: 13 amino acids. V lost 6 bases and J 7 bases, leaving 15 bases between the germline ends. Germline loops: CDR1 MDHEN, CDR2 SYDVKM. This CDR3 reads CASSTEGVGGYTF. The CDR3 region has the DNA TGTGCCAGCAGCACTGAGGGGGTCGGTGGCTACACCTTC.

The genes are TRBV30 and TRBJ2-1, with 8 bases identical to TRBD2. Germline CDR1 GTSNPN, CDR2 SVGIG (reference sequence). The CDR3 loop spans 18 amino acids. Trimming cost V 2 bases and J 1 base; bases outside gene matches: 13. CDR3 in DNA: TGTGCCTGGAGTTGGAGACTAGCGTCACCCGTTTCCTACAATGAGCAGTTCTTC. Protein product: CAWSWRLASPVSYNEQFF.

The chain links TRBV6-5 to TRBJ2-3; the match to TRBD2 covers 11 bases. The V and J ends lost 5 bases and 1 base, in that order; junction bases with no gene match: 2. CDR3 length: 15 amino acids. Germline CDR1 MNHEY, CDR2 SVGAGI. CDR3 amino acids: CASSLLAGGTDTQYF. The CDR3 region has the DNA TGTGCCAGCAGTCTACTAGCGGGGGGCACAGATACGCAGTATTTT.

The CDR3 bases are TGTGCCAGCATCCTACGTTCGGGGAGCAATCAGCCCCAGCATTTT. This codes for CASILRSGSNQPQHF. The chain uses TRBV5-6 and TRBJ1-5, with no clear D. The germline V gene encodes CDR1 SGHDT and CDR2 YYEEEE. Trimming removed 6 bases from V and 1 base from J, with 14 bases in between. The CDR3 spans 15 residues.

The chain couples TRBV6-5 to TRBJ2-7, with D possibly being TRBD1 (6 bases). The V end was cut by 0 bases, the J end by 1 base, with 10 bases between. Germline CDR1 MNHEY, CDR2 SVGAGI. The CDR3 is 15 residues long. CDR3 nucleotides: TGTGCCAGCAGTTACTCGGGGGACACATCCTACGAGCAGTACTTC. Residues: CASSYSGDTSYEQYF.

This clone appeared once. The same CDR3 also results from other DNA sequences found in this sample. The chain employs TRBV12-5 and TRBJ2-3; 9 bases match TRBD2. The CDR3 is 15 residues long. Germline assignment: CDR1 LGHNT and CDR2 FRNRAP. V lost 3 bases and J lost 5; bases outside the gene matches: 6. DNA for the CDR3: TGTGCTAGTGGTTTCGGCGGGGGGGCCGGAGATACGCAGTATTTT. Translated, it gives CASGFGGGAGDTQYF.

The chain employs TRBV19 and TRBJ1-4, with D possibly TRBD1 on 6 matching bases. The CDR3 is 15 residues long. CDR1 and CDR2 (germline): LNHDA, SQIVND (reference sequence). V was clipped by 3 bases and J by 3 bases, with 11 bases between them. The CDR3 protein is CASSMTGGSNEKLFF. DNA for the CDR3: TGTGCCAGTAGTATGACAGGAGGGTCTAATGAAAAACTGTTTTTT. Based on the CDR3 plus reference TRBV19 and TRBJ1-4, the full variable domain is DGGITQSPKYLFRKEGQNVTLSCEQNLNHDAMYWYRQDPGQGLRLIYYSQIVNDFQKGDIAEGYSVSREKKESFPLTVTSAQKNPTAFYLCASSMTGGSNEKLFFGSGTQLSVL.